This T cell receptor beta chain was recorded in a study of CD8 T cells in ankylosing spondylitis. This clonotype was counted ten times or more. Its antigen is as yet unknown. Researchers built TCR beta libraries using quantitative 5'-RACE with molecular barcodes. MiXCR, run by TCRdb on the 5' RACE reads, gives a single entry per CDR3 protein. The data show roughly 40,000 distinct CDR3 sequences, approximately 11% seen once. General study results and limits: Significant enrichment of disease-linked clones was reportedly seen in matched ankylosing spondylitis synovial fluid. The disease-linked clones had a CD8+ phenotype and low blood frequencies. Earlier studies detected some motif variants in reactive arthritis synovial fluid and blood.

The TCR originated in a male donor with ankylosing spondylitis or in good health (not recorded which). Material: blood, either unsorted or a sorted T cell fraction (not recorded which).

CDR3: CASSALRGGADTQYF. The CDR3 coding sequence is TGTGCCAGCAGTGCTCTCAGGGGGGGCGCAGATACGCAGTATTTT. The rearrangement links TRBV2 to TRBJ2-3; perhaps D is TRBD1 or TRBD2 (7 bases each). Looked up from germline, CDR1 is SNHLY and CDR2 is FYNNEI. The CDR3 consists of 15 residues. V lost 4 bases and J 4 bases, leaving 15 bases between the germline ends.